The 16 T cell receptor beta chains listed next were all sequenced from one sample in a study of regulatory T cells in long-lasting Graves disease. Indicated time point: newly diagnosed GD, antithyroid drugs for less than 3 months. The TCR library was made from RNA that had been extracted from PBMCs in TRIzol. According to the study, TCR beta libraries were built with iRepertoire HTBI primers and CDR3-region Arm-PCR. TCRdb redid the calling of the multiplex PCR reads with MiXCR, one entry per CDR3 protein. The sample has roughly 500,000 distinct CDR3 sequences, roughly 14% seen once. A further study also used this sample, focusing on T cells in Graves' hyperthyroidism and ophthalmopathy.

Source: peripheral blood mononuclear cells (PBMCs), taken at new diagnosis, from a patient treated with antithyroid drugs. The source is a man in his thirties or forties with Graves disease.

This sequence joins TRBV30 and TRBJ2-5; D call uncertain. The V gene's germline CDR1 is GTSNPN and CDR2 SVGIG (reference sequence). This CDR3 comprises 14 residues. The V and J ends lost 3 bases and 0 bases respectively, with 11 bases between them. The CDR3 loop is CAWRKRLYQETQYF. CDR3 DNA: TGTGCCTGGAGGAAACGTTTGTACCAAGAGACCCAGTACTTC.

The J gene is TRBJ1-1, the V gene TRBV30, with D unresolved. V was pared by 0 bases and J by 6 bases, with 8 bases between. The germline CDR1 and CDR2 sequences are GTSNPN and SVGIG (reference sequence). The CDR3 runs 12 residues. Here the CDR3 reads CAWSVSGPEAFF. CDR3 coding DNA: TGTGCCTGGAGTGTATCTGGGCCTGAAGCTTTCTTT.

This clonotype was detected only a few times. The J gene is TRBJ2-7, the V gene TRBV18; D perhaps matches TRBD2 (5 bases). This CDR3 spans 12 amino acids. The germline CDR1 and CDR2 sequences are KGHSH and LQKENI. The V end lost 6 bases, the J end lost 4 bases, and 10 bases lay between the germline ends. CDR3 in DNA: TGTGCCAGCTCCCACGGGGATTACGAGCAGTACTTC. It translates to CASSHGDYEQYF.

This clonotype was counted at least ten times. The gene calls are TRBV7-9 and TRBJ2-3; TRBD2 aligns across 11 bases. Germline CDR1 is SEHNR and CDR2 is FQNEAQ (reference sequence). There are 15 residues in the CDR3. Trimming at V came to 3 bases and at J to 3 bases, leaving 2 bases not matched to a gene. CDR3 loop: CASSFGTSGTDTQYF. The DNA for the CDR3 is TGTGCCAGCAGCTTCGGGACTAGCGGAACAGATACGCAGTATTTT.

A few counts support this clonotype. The V gene is TRBV20-1, the J gene TRBJ2-3; 7 nucleotides match TRBD2. The CDR3 extends over 15 amino acids. With V trimmed by 0 bases and J by 6 bases, 9 bases remained unmatched. Per the germline V gene, CDR1 is DFQATT and CDR2 is SNEGSKA (reference sequence). This CDR3 reads CSARERGRAQDTQYF. The CDR3 DNA reads as TGCAGTGCTAGAGAGCGCGGGAGAGCACAGGATACGCAGTATTTT.

This clonotype was observed at least ten times. This rearrangement joins TRBV12-3 or TRBV12-4 to TRBJ2-7; 10 bases are shared with TRBD2. This CDR3 is 13 amino acids long. Germline trimming cut 8 bases from V and 12 bases from J; bases unmatched to any gene: 13. This chain's CDR3 is CASATSGSLIRYF. CDR3 bases: TGTGCCAGCGCGACTAGCGGGTCTCTAATTCGGTACTTC.

At least ten counts were recorded for this clonotype. DNA for the CDR3: TGTGCCAGCAGTGCTGATTACTATGGCTACACCTTC. Amino acids: CASSADYYGYTF. The V call is TRBV12-3 or TRBV12-4, the J call TRBJ1-2, with unresolved D. The CDR3 extends over 12 amino acids. V lost 5 bases, J lost 3 bases, and 7 bases lay in between.

The table lists this clonotype with a few counts. Since the CDR3 does not end with the conserved phenylalanine or tryptophan, this likely comes from a read error. The limits of the CDR3 on the DNA are not certain, so only TCRdb's listed CDR3 is given. The J gene is TRBJ2-1, the V gene TRBV20-1; TRBD2 is taken as the D call from the table, unchecked against the DNA. Germline lookup yields CDR1 DFQATT and CDR2 SNEGSKA (reference sequence). The CDR3 extends over 13 residues, inclusive of both ends. CDR3 region: CSVSPPQAGGPYV.

This clonotype was seen many times. The chain recombines TRBV30 with TRBJ1-1; D not resolved. Looked up from germline, CDR1 is GTSNPN and CDR2 is SVGIG (reference sequence). The CDR3 runs 11 residues. V was trimmed by 0 bases and J by 6 bases, leaving 5 bases between them. CDR3 DNA: TGTGCCTGGAGTGTCAACCCTGAAGCTTTCTTT. Translation: CAWSVNPEAFF.

A word on this clonotype: This may stem from a read error, because a much larger clone lies one nucleotide away. The chain uses TRBV3-1 and TRBJ1-5; no reliable D call. V was clipped by 8 bases and J by 3 bases, with 20 bases between them. CDR3 length: 16 residues. CDR1 and CDR2 from the germline V gene are LGHDT and YNNKEL (reference sequence). The CDR3 nucleotides are TGTGCCAGCGGCCCCTCCCCGGGCAGCGTCAATCAGCCCCAGCATTTT. Translating gives CASGPSPGSVNQPQHF. Drawing the rest from reference TRBV3-1 and TRBJ1-5, the complete variable domain is DTAVSQTPKYLVTQMGNDKSIKCEQNLGHDTMYWYKQDSKKFLKIMFSYNNKELIINETVPNRFSPKSPDKAHLNLHINSLELGDSAVYFCASGPSPGSVNQPQHFGDGTRLSIL.

This clonotype was found many times. V is TRBV12-3 or TRBV12-4 and J is TRBJ1-5; TRBD1 is a possible D gene (6 bases). Trimming removed 5 bases at V and 8 bases at J, with 13 bases between. The CDR3 consists of 13 residues. The CDR3 bases are TGTGCCAGCAGTCGAGGGGGTTTGGAGCCCCAGCATTTT. This gives the protein CASSRGGLEPQHF.

This clonotype was observed many times. The chain combines TRBV12-3 or TRBV12-4 with TRBJ2-3; D uncertain. The length of the CDR3 is 13 residues. V was shortened by 8 bases and J by 0 bases, with 9 bases between the two germline ends. The CDR3 nucleotides read TGTGCCAGCCATGGATTGAGCACAGATACGCAGTATTTT. Its protein is CASHGLSTDTQYF.

This clonotype was seen at least ten times. The chain uses TRBV20-1 and TRBJ1-5; no clear D. This CDR3 spans 13 amino acids. Germline values: CDR1 DFQATT, CDR2 SNEGSKA (reference sequence). Trimming pared 2 bases from V and 0 bases from J, leaving 5 bases between. CDR3 DNA sequence: TGCAGTGCTAGACAGAGTAGCAATCAGCCCCAGCATTTT. Its translation is CSARQSSNQPQHF.

In its sample, this clonotype was seen many times. V is TRBV5-1 and J is TRBJ2-3, with TRBD2 identical over 8 bases. The CDR3 runs 15 residues. Germline trimming cut 4 bases from V and 4 bases from J; bases unmatched to any gene: 8. The germline V gene has CDR1 SGHRS and CDR2 YFSETQ. The CDR3 DNA reads as TGCGCCAGCAGCCACGGGACTAGAGTTTCAGATACGCAGTATTTT. Translating gives CASSHGTRVSDTQYF.

This clonotype was detected ten times or more. The gene calls are TRBV20-1 and TRBJ1-1; D is unresolved. The CDR3 spans 11 residues. Trimming cost V 5 bases and J 3 bases, with 7 bases left between them. Germline CDR1 is DFQATT and CDR2 is SNEGSKA (reference sequence). The CDR3 DNA is TGCAGTGCTTCGCGGGACACTGAAGCTTTCTTT. Protein product: CSASRDTEAFF.

This clonotype was counted only a few times. The rearrangement joins TRBV5-6 to TRBJ2-1; 8 bases fit TRBD1. The CDR3 runs to 14 residues. With V trimmed by 6 bases and J by 2 bases, 4 bases remained unmatched. Germline V gene data show CDR1 as SGHDT and CDR2 as YYEEEE. The CDR3 region is CASNLQGAYNEQFF. The DNA for the CDR3 is TGTGCCAGCAACCTACAGGGGGCCTACAATGAGCAGTTCTTC.